This passage covers 8 T cell receptor beta chains from one sample sequenced in a study of vaccination effects on CD4 cells after COVID-19. Their antigens are not known. Viral peptide pools were used in the ViraFEST assay to expand antigen-specific CD4+ T cells, and sequencing came afterward. Isolating CD4+ T cells followed roughly ten days of culture. Profiling relied on immunoSEQ multiplex PCR, and the TCRdb table lists in-frame clones only, not all of them. The table has some 20,000 clones, about 70% seen once; the top ten hold 16%. The material was CD4+ T cells from PBMCs cultured with HCoV-229E spike peptides, obtained before COVID-19 vaccination. The source is a human donor who received a COVID-19 vaccine.

J is TRBJ2-3 and V is TRBV3-1 (or the pseudogene TRBV3-2); no clear D gene. The V gene lost 5 bases and the J gene lost 4 bases, with 10 bases spanning the gap. The germline gives CDR1 LGHDT, CDR2 YNNKEL (reference sequence). The CDR3 contains 13 residues. The CDR3 is CASSTILADTQYF. CDR3 in DNA: TGTGCCAGCAGCACAATTCTCGCAGATACGCAGTATTTT.

V is TRBV2 and J is TRBJ1-5; tentatively, D is TRBD1 (5 bases). This CDR3 is 15 amino acids long. The germline V gene encodes CDR1 SNHLY and CDR2 FYNNEI. V dropped 3 bases and J dropped 4 bases, with 13 bases sitting between them. The CDR3 nucleotides are TGTGCCAGCAGTGAGGGGCTCACCGATAATCAGCCCCAGCATTTT. Its protein is CASSEGLTDNQPQHF.

This rearrangement joins TRBV5-1 to TRBJ1-2; 7 bases agree with TRBD1. The V segment lost 1 base and the J segment 4 bases; nucleotides outside the gene matches: 7. The germline CDR1 and CDR2 sequences are SGHRS and YFSETQ. This CDR3 region has 15 residues. This chain's CDR3 is CASSLWSGGGYGYTF. CDR3 DNA sequence: TGCGCCAGCAGCTTGTGGTCAGGGGGAGGCTATGGCTACACCTTC.

This clone was detected a few times. The chain uses TRBV12-3 or TRBV12-4 and TRBJ1-1; D unclear. The CDR3 is 13 residues long. V was clipped by 5 bases and J by 1 base, with 8 bases between them. CDR3 sequence (DNA): TGTGCCAGCAGTGTCACACAGAACACTGAAGCTTTCTTT. This gives the protein CASSVTQNTEAFF.

The V and J genes are TRBV7-2 and TRBJ1-6; no clear D. The CDR3 runs to 15 residues. The germline V and J ends were trimmed by 1 base and 7 bases, with 11 bases remaining between them. CDR1 is SGHTA and CDR2 is FQGNSA in the germline V gene. CDR3 region: CASSLVAGSNSPLHF. CDR3 coding DNA: TGTGCCAGCAGCTTAGTAGCGGGGTCGAATTCACCCCTCCACTTT. The whole variable domain, remainder taken from reference TRBV7-2 and TRBJ1-6, is GAGVSQSPSNKVTEKGKDVELRCDPISGHTALYWYRQSLGQGLEFLIYFQGNSAPDKSGLPSDRFSAERTGGSVSTLTIQRTQQEDSAVYLCASSLVAGSNSPLHFGNGTRLTVT.

This clone was seen once. The chain uses TRBV30 and TRBJ1-3; no clear D gene. This CDR3 spans 12 amino acids. The germline gives CDR1 GTSNPN, CDR2 SVGIG (reference sequence). Trimming removed 2 bases from V and 4 bases from J, with 6 bases in between. CDR3 in amino acids: CAWSPRGNTIYF. As DNA, the CDR3 is TGTGCCTGGAGTCCGCGCGGAAACACCATATATTTT.

This clone occurred a few times. V usage is TRBV15 and J usage is TRBJ1-1; D is unresolved. Trimming removed 0 bases at V and 5 bases at J, with 10 bases between. The germline gives CDR1 LNHNV, CDR2 YYDKDF (reference sequence). The CDR3 has 14 amino acids. The CDR3 sequence is CATSRDPEATEAFF. DNA of the CDR3: TGTGCCACCAGCAGAGATCCGGAGGCAACTGAAGCTTTCTTT.

Concerning this clone: This specimen includes other DNA sequences encoding the same CDR3. The chain joins TRBV3-1 (or the pseudogene TRBV3-2) to TRBJ2-3; D might be TRBD2 (6 bases). CDR1 LGHDT and CDR2 YNNKEL come from the germline V gene (reference sequence). Trimming took 4 bases from V and 0 from J, leaving 11 bases between them. This CDR3 region has 15 residues. The chain's CDR3 is CASSPTGTSTDTQYF. In nucleotides, the CDR3 is TGTGCCAGCAGCCCAACTGGGACTAGCACAGATACGCAGTATTTT.